This T cell receptor beta chain was sequenced during a study of blood T cell repertoires in COVID-19. CDR3 length: 17 amino acids. The V gene end was trimmed by 5 bases and the J gene end by 5 bases; junction bases not matched to a gene: 11. CDR1 is SGHTA, CDR2 FQGNSA, per germline. As processed by the authors: Reference gene primer amplification yielded estimated nucleated cell counts. Produced via immunoSEQ multiplex PCR; TCRdb's table is partial and in-frame only. The V and J calls and the clone size are those of that table, but D and trimming were determined from the DNA. The data show 150,000 to 200,000 clones, 65% to 85% seen once.

This sequence was found in a woman in her twenties or thirties with acute or convalescent COVID-19. The chain employs TRBV7-2 and TRBJ2-5; 13 bases map to TRBD2. Sequencing was performed on peripheral blood. CDR3 sequence: CASSTGLAGRRRETQYF. The CDR3 bases are TGTGCCAGCAGCACGGGACTAGCGGGACGAAGGCGGGAGACCCAGTACTTC.